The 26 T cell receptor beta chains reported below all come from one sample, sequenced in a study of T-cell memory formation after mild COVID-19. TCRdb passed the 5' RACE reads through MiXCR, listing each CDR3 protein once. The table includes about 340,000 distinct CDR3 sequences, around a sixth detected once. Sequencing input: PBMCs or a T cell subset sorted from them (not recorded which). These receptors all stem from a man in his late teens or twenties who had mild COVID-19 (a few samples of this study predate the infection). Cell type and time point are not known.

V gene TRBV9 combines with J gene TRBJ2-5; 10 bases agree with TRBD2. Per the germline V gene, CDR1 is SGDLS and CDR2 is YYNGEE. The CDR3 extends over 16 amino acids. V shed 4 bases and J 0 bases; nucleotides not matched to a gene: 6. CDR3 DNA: TGTGCCAGCAGCCAAGGGAGCGGGGGGGACCAAGAGACCCAGTACTTC. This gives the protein CASSQGSGGDQETQYF.

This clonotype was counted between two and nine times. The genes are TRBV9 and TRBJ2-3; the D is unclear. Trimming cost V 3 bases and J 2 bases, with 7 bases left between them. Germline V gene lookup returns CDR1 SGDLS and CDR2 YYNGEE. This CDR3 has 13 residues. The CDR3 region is CASSGPSTDTQYF. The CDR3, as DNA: TGTGCCAGCAGCGGTCCGTCCACAGATACGCAGTATTTT.

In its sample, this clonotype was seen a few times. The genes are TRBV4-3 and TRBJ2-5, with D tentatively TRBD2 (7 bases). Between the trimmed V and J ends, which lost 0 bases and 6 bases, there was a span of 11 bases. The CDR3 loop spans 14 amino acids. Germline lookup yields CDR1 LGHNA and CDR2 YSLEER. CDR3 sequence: CASSQDGRGQTQYF. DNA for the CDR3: TGCGCCAGCAGCCAAGATGGGCGGGGGCAGACCCAGTACTTC.

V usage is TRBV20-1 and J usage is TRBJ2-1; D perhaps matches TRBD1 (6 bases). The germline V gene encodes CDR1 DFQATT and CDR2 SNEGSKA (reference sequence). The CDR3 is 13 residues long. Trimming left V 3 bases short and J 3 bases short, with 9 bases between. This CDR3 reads CSASAQGYNEQFF. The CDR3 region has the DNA TGCAGTGCTAGTGCACAGGGCTACAATGAGCAGTTCTTC.

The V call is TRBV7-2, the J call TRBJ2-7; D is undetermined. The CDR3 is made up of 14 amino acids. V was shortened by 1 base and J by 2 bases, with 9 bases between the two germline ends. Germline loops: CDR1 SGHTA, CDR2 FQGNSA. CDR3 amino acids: CASSLVSPPYEQYF. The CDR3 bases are TGTGCCAGCAGCTTAGTATCACCGCCCTACGAGCAGTACTTC.

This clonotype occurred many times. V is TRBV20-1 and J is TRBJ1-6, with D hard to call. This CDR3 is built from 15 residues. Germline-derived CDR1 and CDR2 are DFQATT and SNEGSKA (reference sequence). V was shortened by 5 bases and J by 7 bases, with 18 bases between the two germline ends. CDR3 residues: CSALVEGSWNSPLHF. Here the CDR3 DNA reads TGCAGTGCTCTTGTTGAGGGAAGTTGGAATTCACCCCTCCACTTT.

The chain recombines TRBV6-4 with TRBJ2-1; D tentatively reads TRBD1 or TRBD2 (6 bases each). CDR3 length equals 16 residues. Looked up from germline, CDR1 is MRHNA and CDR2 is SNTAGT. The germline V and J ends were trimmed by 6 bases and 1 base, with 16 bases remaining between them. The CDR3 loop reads CASSRLQGGSYNEQFF. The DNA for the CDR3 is TGTGCCAGCAGCCGCTTACAGGGAGGATCCTACAATGAGCAGTTCTTC.

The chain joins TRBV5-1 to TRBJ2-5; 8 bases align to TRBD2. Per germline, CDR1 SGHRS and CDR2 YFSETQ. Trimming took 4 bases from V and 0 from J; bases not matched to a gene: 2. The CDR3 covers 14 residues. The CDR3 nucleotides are TGCGCCAGCAGCAGGCGGGGGGACCAAGAGACCCAGTACTTC. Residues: CASSRRGDQETQYF.

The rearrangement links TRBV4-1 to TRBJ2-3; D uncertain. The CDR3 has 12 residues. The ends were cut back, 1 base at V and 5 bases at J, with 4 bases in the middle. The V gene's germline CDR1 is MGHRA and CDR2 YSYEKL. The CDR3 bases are TGCGCCAGCAGCCAAGCTGAAGATACGCAGTATTTT. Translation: CASSQAEDTQYF.

The CDR3 region is CSARPIGSSGNTIYF. CDR3 bases: TGCAGTGCTAGACCCATCGGGAGCTCTGGAAACACCATATATTTT. This chain links TRBV20-1 with TRBJ1-3, with D uncertain. CDR1 and CDR2 (germline): DFQATT, SNEGSKA (reference sequence). Trimming stripped 2 bases from V and 0 bases from J, with 11 bases between. The CDR3 is 15 residues long.

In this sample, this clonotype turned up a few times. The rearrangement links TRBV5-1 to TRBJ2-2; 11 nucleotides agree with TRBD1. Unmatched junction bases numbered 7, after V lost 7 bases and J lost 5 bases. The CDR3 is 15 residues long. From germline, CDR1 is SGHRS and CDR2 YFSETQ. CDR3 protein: CASAGTGGRTGELFF. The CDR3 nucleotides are TGCGCCAGCGCCGGGACAGGGGGTAGAACCGGGGAGCTGTTTTTT.

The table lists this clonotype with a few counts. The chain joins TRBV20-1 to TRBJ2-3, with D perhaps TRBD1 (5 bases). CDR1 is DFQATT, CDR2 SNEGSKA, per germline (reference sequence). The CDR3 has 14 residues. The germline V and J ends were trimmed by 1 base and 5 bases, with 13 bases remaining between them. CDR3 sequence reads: CSARVSGAGDTQYF. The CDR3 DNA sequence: TGCAGTGCTAGAGTAAGTGGGGCCGGAGATACGCAGTATTTT.

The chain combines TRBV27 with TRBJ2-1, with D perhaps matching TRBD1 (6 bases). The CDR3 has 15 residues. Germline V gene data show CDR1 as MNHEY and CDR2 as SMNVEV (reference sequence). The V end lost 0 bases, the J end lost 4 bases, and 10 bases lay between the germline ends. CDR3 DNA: TGTGCCAGCAGTTTATCGGACAGACGATACAATGAGCAGTTCTTC. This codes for CASSLSDRRYNEQFF.

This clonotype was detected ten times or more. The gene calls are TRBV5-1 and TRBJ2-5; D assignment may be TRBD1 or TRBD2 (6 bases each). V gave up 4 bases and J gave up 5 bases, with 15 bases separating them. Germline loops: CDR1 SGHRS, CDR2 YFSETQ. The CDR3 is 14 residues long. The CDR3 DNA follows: TGCGCCAGCAGCCCCAGGGGCGGAGGGGAGACCCAGTACTTC. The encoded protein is CASSPRGGGETQYF. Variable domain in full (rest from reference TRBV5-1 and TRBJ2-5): KAGVTQTPRYLIKTRGQQVTLSCSPISGHRSVSWYQQTPGQGLQFLFEYFSETQRNKGNFPGRFSGRQFSNSRSEMNVSTLELGDSALYLCASSPRGGGETQYFGPGTRLLVL.

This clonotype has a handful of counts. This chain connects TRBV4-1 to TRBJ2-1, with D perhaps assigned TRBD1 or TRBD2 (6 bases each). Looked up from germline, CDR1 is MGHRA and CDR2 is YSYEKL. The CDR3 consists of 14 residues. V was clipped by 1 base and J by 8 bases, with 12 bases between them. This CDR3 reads CASSQGGRGDEQFF. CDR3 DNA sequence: TGCGCCAGCAGCCAAGGAGGTAGGGGGGATGAGCAGTTCTTC.

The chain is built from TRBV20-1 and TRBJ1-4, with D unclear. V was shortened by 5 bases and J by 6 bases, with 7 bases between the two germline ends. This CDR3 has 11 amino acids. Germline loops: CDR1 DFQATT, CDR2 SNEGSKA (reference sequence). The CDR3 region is CSAGSYEKLFF. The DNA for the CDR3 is TGCAGTGCTGGATCCTATGAAAAACTGTTTTTT.

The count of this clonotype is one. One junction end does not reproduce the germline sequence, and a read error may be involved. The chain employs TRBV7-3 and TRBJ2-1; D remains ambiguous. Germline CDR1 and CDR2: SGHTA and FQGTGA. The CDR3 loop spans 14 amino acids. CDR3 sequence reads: CASSSPPSYTEQFF. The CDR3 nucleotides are TGTGCCAGCAGCTCCCCCCCTTCCTACACTGAGCAGTTCTTC.

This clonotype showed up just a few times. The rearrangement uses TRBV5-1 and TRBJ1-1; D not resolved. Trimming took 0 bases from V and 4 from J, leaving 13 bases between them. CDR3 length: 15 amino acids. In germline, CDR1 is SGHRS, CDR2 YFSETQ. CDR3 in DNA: TGCGCCAGCAGCTTGGAACACACTAGCGGCACTGAAGCTTTCTTT. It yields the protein CASSLEHTSGTEAFF.

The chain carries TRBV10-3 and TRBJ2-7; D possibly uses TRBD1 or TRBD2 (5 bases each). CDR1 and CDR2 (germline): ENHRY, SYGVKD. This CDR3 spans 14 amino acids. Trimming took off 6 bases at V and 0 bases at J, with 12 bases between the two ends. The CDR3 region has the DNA TGTGCCATCAGAGGGACGGGTAGCTCCTACGAGCAGTACTTC. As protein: CAIRGTGSSYEQYF.

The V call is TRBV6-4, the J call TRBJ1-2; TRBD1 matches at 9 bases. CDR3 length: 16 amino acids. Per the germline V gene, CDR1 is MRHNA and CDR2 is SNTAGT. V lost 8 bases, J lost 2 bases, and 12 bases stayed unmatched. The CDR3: CASQWGTTGGNYGYTF. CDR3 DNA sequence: TGTGCCAGCCAGTGGGGAACAACAGGGGGCAACTATGGCTACACCTTC.

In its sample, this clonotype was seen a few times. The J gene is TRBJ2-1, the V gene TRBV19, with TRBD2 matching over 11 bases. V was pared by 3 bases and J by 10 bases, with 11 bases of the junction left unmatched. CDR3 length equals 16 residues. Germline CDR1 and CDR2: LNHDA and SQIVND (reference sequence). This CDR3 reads CASSMAWASGGFEQFF. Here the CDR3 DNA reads TGTGCCAGTAGTATGGCCTGGGCTAGCGGGGGGTTCGAGCAGTTCTTC.

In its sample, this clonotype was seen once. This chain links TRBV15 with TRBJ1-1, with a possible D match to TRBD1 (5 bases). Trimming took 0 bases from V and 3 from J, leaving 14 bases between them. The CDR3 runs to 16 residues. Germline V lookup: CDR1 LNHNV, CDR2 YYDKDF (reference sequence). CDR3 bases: TGTGCCACCAGCAGAGATCTTCGCTTACAGGACACTGAAGCTTTCTTT. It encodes CATSRDLRLQDTEAFF.

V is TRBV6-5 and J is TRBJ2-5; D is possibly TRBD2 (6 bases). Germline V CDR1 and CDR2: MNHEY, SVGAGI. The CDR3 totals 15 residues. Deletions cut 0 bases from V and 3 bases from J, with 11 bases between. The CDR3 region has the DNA TGTGCCAGCAGTTACTCCGGGGGATCGGAAGAGACCCAGTACTTC. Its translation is CASSYSGGSEETQYF.

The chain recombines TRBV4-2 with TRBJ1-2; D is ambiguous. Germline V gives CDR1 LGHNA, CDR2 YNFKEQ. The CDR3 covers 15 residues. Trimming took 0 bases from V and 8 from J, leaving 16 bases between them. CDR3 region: CASSQDEGLWWGYTF. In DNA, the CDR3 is TGTGCCAGCAGCCAAGATGAAGGGCTCTGGTGGGGCTACACCTTC.

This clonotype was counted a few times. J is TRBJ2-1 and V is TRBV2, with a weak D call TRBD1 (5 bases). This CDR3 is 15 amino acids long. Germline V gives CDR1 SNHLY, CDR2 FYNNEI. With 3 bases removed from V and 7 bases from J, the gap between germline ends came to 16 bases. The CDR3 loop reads CASSDRQGFGNEQFF. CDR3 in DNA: TGTGCCAGCAGTGATCGGCAGGGTTTCGGGAATGAGCAGTTCTTC.

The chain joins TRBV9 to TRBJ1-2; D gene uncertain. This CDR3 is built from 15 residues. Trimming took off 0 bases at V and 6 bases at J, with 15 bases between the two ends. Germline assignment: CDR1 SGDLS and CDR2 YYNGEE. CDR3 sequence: CASSVAEAGWNGYTF. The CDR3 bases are TGTGCCAGCAGCGTAGCAGAAGCAGGCTGGAATGGCTACACCTTC.